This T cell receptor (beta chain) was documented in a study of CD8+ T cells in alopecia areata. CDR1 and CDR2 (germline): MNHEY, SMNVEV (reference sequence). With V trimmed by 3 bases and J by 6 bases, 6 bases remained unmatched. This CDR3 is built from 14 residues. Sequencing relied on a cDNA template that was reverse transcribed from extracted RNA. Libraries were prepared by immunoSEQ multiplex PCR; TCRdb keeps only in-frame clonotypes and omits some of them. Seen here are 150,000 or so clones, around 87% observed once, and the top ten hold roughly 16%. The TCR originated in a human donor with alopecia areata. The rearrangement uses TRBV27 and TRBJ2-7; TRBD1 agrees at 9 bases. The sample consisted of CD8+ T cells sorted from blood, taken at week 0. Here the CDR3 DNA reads TGTGCCAGCAGTTTCCTCCGGGACAGGGCCGAGCAGTACTTC. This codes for CASSFLRDRAEQYF.